The source of this TCR beta chain is a study of post-analysis software for immune sequencing data. Study results and limitations: TRBV5-6, TRBV5-1 and TRBV20-1 were among about 5 TRBV segments more frequent in patients than controls.

Unique molecular identifiers featured in each of the TCR beta cDNA libraries. TCRdb fed the PCR reads into MiXCR, producing one record per CDR3 protein. This table has roughly 160,000 distinct CDR3 sequences, about 34% appearing once. V lost 3 bases to trimming and J lost 5 bases, with 13 bases between them. CDR3 length: 14 amino acids. Per the germline V gene, CDR1 is KGHSH and CDR2 is LQKENI. For this clonotype: Its target is not known.

The receptor's source is a girl under 18 with multiple sclerosis. The starting material was blood, obtained after autologous hematopoietic stem cell transplantation. The J gene is TRBJ1-1, the V gene TRBV18; D is ambiguous. The CDR3 DNA is TGTGCCAGCTCACCGGGAGGGTTAGTGACTGAAGCTTTCTTT. It codes for CASSPGGLVTEAFF.